This TCR beta chain was recorded in a study of shared clonotypes between healthy human individuals. Study-level results: Among the subsets, naive ones generally showed larger estimated richness than memory ones.

Once extracted for a subset, genomic DNA was divided evenly among several immunoSEQ plates. This table comes from immunoSEQ multiplex PCR, and its TCRdb copy is limited to in-frame clones, with some not included. The sample includes around 350,000 clones, more than 60% of them seen just once. Details on this clone: What it recognizes is unknown.

CDR3 size: 15 residues. The V and J ends lost 5 bases and 5 bases, in that order; junction bases with no gene match: 7. The V gene's germline CDR1 is MDHEN and CDR2 SYDVKM. The TCR comes from a man under 40 in good health. The specimen was memory CD4+ T cells sorted from blood. Sample subset: CD45RA-negative fraction. The chain combines TRBV28 with TRBJ1-4; 8 bases align to TRBD1. Written as DNA, the CDR3 is TGTGCCAGCAGTAAAGACAGGGGCGGGAATGAAAAACTGTTTTTT. It yields the protein CASSKDRGGNEKLFF.